This entry is about one T cell receptor (beta chain). These data come from a study of blood T cells in healthy people across ages. There were at least 5.5 micrograms of total RNA extracted from every sample. Together with a sample-barcoded 5' primer, a J-beta primer mix was included in a second PCR lasting about 7 to 11 cycles. Each of the cDNA molecules was tagged by a template-switch adaptor with 12 random nucleotides. One entry per CDR3 protein results from TCRdb running MiXCR on the 5' RACE reads. This table has approximately 1.5 million distinct CDR3 sequences, almost 35% appearing once. In germline, CDR1 is SGHDT, CDR2 YYEEEE. CDR3 length: 18 residues. The trim removed 1 base at V and 3 bases at J, leaving 8 bases unmatched.

This sequence joins TRBV5-6 and TRBJ2-3, with 13 bases that match TRBD2. Material: blood. The sequence derives from a young woman in good health. DNA of the CDR3: TGTGCCAGCAGCTTGAAACTATCGACTAGCGGGGGGACAGATACGCAGTATTTT. The encoded protein is CASSLKLSTSGGTDTQYF. The whole variable domain, remainder taken from reference TRBV5-6 and TRBJ2-3, is DAGVTQSPTHLIKTRGQQVTLRCSPKSGHDTVSWYQQALGQGPQFIFQYYEEEERQRGNFPDRFSGHQFPNYSSELNVNALLLGDSALYLCASSLKLSTSGGTDTQYFGPGTRLTVL.